This T cell receptor beta chain is drawn from a study of low-dose radiotherapy and immunotherapy resistance in tumors. The overall study: Fractions of 1 Gy went to Cohort 2 every two weeks, for 13 Gy over 26 weeks. Every two weeks, one day ahead of radiation and immunotherapy, cyclophosphamide 200 mg/m2 was given (intravenously).

Time point: before trial treatment. TRAV- and TRBV-specific primers primed first-strand cDNA, covering alpha and beta chains. Using a constant-region primer together with a V-primer adapter, TCRs were subjected to around 22 PCR cycles of amplification. In TCRdb, the reads were re-called with MiXCR into one record per CDR3 protein. The table lists under 90,000 distinct CDR3 sequences, around 30% of them singletons. This clonotype was recorded at least ten times. V dropped 2 bases and J dropped 1 base, with 6 bases sitting between them. The CDR3 totals 15 residues. The chain has TRBV12-3 or TRBV12-4 and TRBJ2-6, with D uncertain. Sequencing was performed on PBMCs, taken before treatment. The sequence derives from a female donor with ovarian cancer. In nucleotides, the CDR3 is TGTGCCAGCAGTTTATTCGTGTCTGGGGCCAACGTCCTGACTTTC. Translation: CASSLFVSGANVLTF.